One and the same sample provided the 3 T cell receptor beta chains below, sequenced in a study of low-dose radiotherapy and immunotherapy resistance in tumors. Sample time point: before trial treatment. Covering alpha and beta chains, TRAV- and TRBV-specific primers were used for the first-strand cDNA. For amplifying TCRs, the PCR ran for 15 to 20 cycles with Phusion, which was used together with a constant-region primer and the adapter on the V primers. From the reads, TCRdb called clonotypes with MiXCR, one entry per CDR3 protein. The sample lists 64,000 or so distinct CDR3 sequences, roughly 30% seen once, with around 10% in the top ten. The sequencing used PBMCs, collected before treatment. The source is a female donor with ovarian cancer.

This clonotype is medium-sized by share. This chain uses TRBV4-1 with TRBJ2-1; 10 bases align to TRBD2. The germline V gene encodes CDR1 MGHRA and CDR2 YSYEKL. The ends lost 5 bases at V and 7 bases at J; junction bases unmatched: 11. The CDR3 totals 16 residues. CDR3 sequence reads: CASSDPAGGLINEQFF. The CDR3, as DNA: TGCGCCAGCAGCGACCCAGCGGGGGGGCTCATAAATGAGCAGTTCTTC.

Only a few counts were recorded for this clonotype. This rearrangement joins TRBV11-2 to TRBJ2-7, with unresolved D. The V end was cut by 3 bases, the J end by 3 bases, with 18 bases between. The length of the CDR3 is 16 residues. Germline V lookup: CDR1 SGHAT, CDR2 FQNNGV. The CDR3 DNA sequence: TGTGCCAGCAGCTTCCTCGGGTCGAGGCAGAGCTACGAGCAGTACTTC. Translation gives CASSFLGSRQSYEQYF.

The chain links TRBV13 to TRBJ2-3, with D possibly TRBD1 on 6 matching bases. The CDR3 is 14 residues long. V gave up 7 bases and J gave up 1 base, with 12 bases separating them. CDR1 and CDR2 (germline): PRHDT, FYEKMQ (reference sequence). DNA for the CDR3: TGTGCCAGCAAGGAAGCAGGGGGCACAGATACGCAGTATTTT. Encoded protein: CASKEAGGTDTQYF.